This is a list of T cell receptor beta chains from one sample in a study of OX40 agonist ivuxolimab in advanced cancers. TCRdb's copy holds only in-frame clones and misses some; the assay was immunoSEQ multiplex PCR. The table has some 84,000 clones, around 92% seen once. The input for sequencing was CD4+ or CD8+ T cells sorted from blood, taken in a trial of the OX40 agonist ivuxolimab. These receptors were collected from an adult with an advanced solid tumor such as melanoma, head and neck, liver or kidney cancer. The CDR3 runs from the conserved cysteine through the conserved F or W. D genes are given only for firm matches. Clone size is stated in some rows and not others, as once, few, many or a class when expanded.

j_call,clone_size,d_call,cdr3_length,v_call,cdr3_aa,cdr3_nt
TRBJ2-7,.,TRBD2,16,TRBV27,CASSGGLAEGSYEQYF,TGTGCCAGCAGTGGCGGACTAGCGGAGGGCTCCTACGAGCAGTACTTC
TRBJ1-2,once,.,15,TRBV9,CASSVAGNNNYGYTF,TGTGCCAGCAGCGTAGCAGGGAACAATAACTATGGCTACACCTTC
TRBJ1-1,.,.,13,TRBV6-1,CARREGVRTEAFF,TGTGCCAGACGGGAGGGAGTAAGGACTGAAGCTTTCTTT
TRBJ2-1,once,.,15,TRBV9,CASSVAGNMYNEQFF,TGTGCCAGCAGCGTAGCGGGGAACATGTACAATGAGCAGTTCTTC
TRBJ2-1,.,.,12,TRBV7-6,CASSFPGNEQFF,TGTGCCAGCAGCTTCCCGGGTAATGAGCAGTTCTTC
TRBJ2-7,.,TRBD2,14,TRBV27,CASSLTGLDYEQYF,TGTGCCAGCAGTCTAACGGGACTAGACTACGAGCAGTACTTC
TRBJ2-2,.,.,13,TRBV27,CATGGGSTGELFF,TGTGCCACAGGGGGGGGCAGCACCGGGGAGCTGTTTTTT
TRBJ2-2,.,.,15,TRBV2,CASRPGMWNTGELFF,TGTGCCAGCAGGCCAGGGATGTGGAACACCGGGGAGCTGTTTTTT
TRBJ2-7,.,.,13,TRBV7-8,CASMGALGGEQYF,TGTGCCAGCATGGGGGCCCTAGGGGGCGAGCAGTACTTC
TRBJ2-1,once,.,15,TRBV2,CASIDRDSTNNEQFF,TGTGCCAGCATCGACCGGGATTCAACTAACAATGAGCAGTTCTTC
TRBJ2-3,.,.,14,TRBV5-6,CASSLLDSADTQYF,TGTGCCAGCAGCTTGCTCGACAGCGCAGATACGCAGTATTTT
TRBJ2-7,.,TRBD2,15,TRBV5-1,CASSLPGLMRDEQYF,TGCGCCAGCAGCTTACCGGGACTAATGAGAGACGAGCAGTACTTC
TRBJ2-5,.,.,17,TRBV18,CASSPEDSPGAVETQYF,TGTGCCAGCTCACCGGAGGACAGTCCAGGGGCCGTGGAGACCCAGTACTTC
TRBJ1-2,.,.,14,TRBV7-9,CASSLDRDDYGYTF,TGTGCCAGCAGCTTAGACAGGGACGACTATGGCTACACCTTC